The 16 T cell receptor beta chains reported below all come from one sample, sequenced in a study of blood T cell repertoires in COVID-19. Libraries were prepared by immunoSEQ multiplex PCR; TCRdb keeps only in-frame clonotypes and omits some of them. The sample has about 63,000 clones, around 80% seen once. The sample consisted of PBMCs or T cells enriched from blood (not recorded which). The receptors originated from a woman aged 40 to 50 with acute COVID-19.

This clone was detected many times. J is TRBJ1-2 and V is TRBV4-2, with D maybe TRBD1 (6 bases). The germline gives CDR1 LGHNA, CDR2 YNFKEQ. This CDR3 comprises 16 residues. V lost 0 bases to trimming and J lost 6 bases, with 17 bases between them. CDR3 residues: CASSQEVRTERNGYTF. CDR3 nucleotide sequence: TGTGCCAGCAGCCAAGAAGTTCGGACAGAGAGAAATGGCTACACCTTC.

This chain uses TRBV11-2 with TRBJ1-2, with a weak D call TRBD1 (6 bases). The V and J ends lost 5 bases and 7 bases respectively, with 20 bases between them. Per the germline V gene, CDR1 is SGHAT and CDR2 is FQNNGV. The CDR3 loop spans 15 amino acids. The chain's CDR3 is CASSLSLHRAIGYTF. CDR3 nucleotide sequence: TGTGCCAGCAGCCTTTCCCTGCACAGGGCCATTGGCTACACCTTC.

The chain carries TRBV5-4 and TRBJ2-7; 7 bases align to TRBD2. Germline CDR1 and CDR2: SGHNT and YYREEE (reference sequence). V lost 2 bases, J lost 4 bases, and 6 bases stayed unmatched. The CDR3 consists of 14 residues. CDR3 nucleotide sequence: TGTGCCAGCAGCTTCGGCGGGAGAAGGTACGAGCAGTACTTC. Translating gives CASSFGGRRYEQYF.

In this sample, this clone turned up once. The chain carries TRBV19 and TRBJ1-6; D not resolved. Germline CDR1 LNHDA, CDR2 SQIVND (reference sequence). Trimming shortened V by 6 bases and J by 7 bases, and 16 bases separated the two germline ends. CDR3 length: 15 residues. The CDR3 DNA follows: TGTGCCAGTAGGGGTGGAGGCCGGTCGAATTCACCCCTCCACTTT. The encoded protein is CASRGGGRSNSPLHF.

The chain carries TRBV3-1 (or the pseudogene TRBV3-2) and TRBJ1-1; D might be TRBD1 (6 bases). V was trimmed by 1 base and J by 4 bases, leaving 13 bases between them. Germline lookup yields CDR1 LGHDT and CDR2 YNNKEL (reference sequence). The CDR3 contains 15 residues. In DNA, the CDR3 is TGTGCCAGCAGCCAAGTGGATAGGGGGTCCACTGAAGCTTTCTTT. Translating it yields CASSQVDRGSTEAFF.

The chain is built from TRBV2 and TRBJ1-5; D possibly corresponds to TRBD1 (5 bases). Germline CDR1 SNHLY, CDR2 FYNNEI. The CDR3 consists of 14 residues. The germline V and J ends were trimmed by 6 bases and 2 bases, with 11 bases remaining between them. As DNA, the CDR3 is TGTGCCAGCAGGGACGGGGGAGGCAATCAGCCCCAGCATTTT. Encoded protein: CASRDGGGNQPQHF.

This chain uses TRBV10-3 with TRBJ2-6; 12 nucleotides agree with TRBD1. J gave up 4 bases and V 7 bases, and 5 bases lay outside the gene matches. This CDR3 comprises 16 residues. Looked up from germline, CDR1 is ENHRY and CDR2 is SYGVKD. The CDR3 loop is CAINPGQGAGANVLTF. CDR3 nucleotide sequence: TGTGCCATCAACCCGGGACAGGGGGCGGGGGCCAACGTCCTGACTTTC.

The rearrangement links TRBV19 to TRBJ2-7, with 9 positions matching TRBD1. Germline CDR1 and CDR2: LNHDA and SQIVND (reference sequence). V lost 4 bases to trimming and J lost 3 bases; unmatched junction nucleotides: 4. The CDR3 spans 14 residues. CDR3 region: CASSRTGVDYEQYF. The CDR3 DNA sequence: TGTGCCAGTAGTAGGACAGGGGTCGACTACGAGCAGTACTTC.

This clone has more than one count but fewer than ten. The rearrangement links TRBV6-4 to TRBJ2-1; D perhaps matches TRBD2 (5 bases). CDR1 MRHNA and CDR2 SNTAGT come from the germline V gene. The CDR3 runs 13 residues. V was clipped by 5 bases and J by 0 bases, with 5 bases between them. CDR3 bases: TGTGCCAGCAGTACTAGCTCCTACAATGAGCAGTTCTTC. This gives the protein CASSTSSYNEQFF.

The chain couples TRBV5-6 to TRBJ2-1; 10 bases match TRBD2. The CDR3 length is 14 residues. Germline CDR1 and CDR2: SGHDT and YYEEEE. V was clipped by 7 bases and J by 3 bases; unmatched bases: 4. The CDR3 protein is CASETSGYYNEQFF. CDR3 nucleotide sequence: TGTGCCAGCGAGACTAGCGGGTACTACAATGAGCAGTTCTTC. Together with reference TRBV5-6 and TRBJ2-1, the CDR3 gives the full variable domain: DAGVTQSPTHLIKTRGQQVTLRCSPKSGHDTVSWYQQALGQGPQFIFQYYEEEERQRGNFPDRFSGHQFPNYSSELNVNALLLGDSALYLCASETSGYYNEQFFGPGTRLTVL.

The J gene is TRBJ2-3, the V gene TRBV12-5, with D perhaps matching TRBD2 (6 bases). Germline V CDR1 and CDR2: LGHNT, FRNRAP. The CDR3 runs to 13 residues. V lost 4 bases and J lost 8, with 13 bases in between. The CDR3 region is CASGSILGGTQYF. The CDR3 DNA reads as TGTGCTAGTGGTTCAATCTTGGGGGGTACGCAGTATTTT.

The chain uses TRBV28 and TRBJ1-5, with 7 bases that match TRBD1. Germline values: CDR1 MDHEN, CDR2 SYDVKM. V was pared by 6 bases and J by 1 base, with 9 bases of the junction left unmatched. The CDR3 totals 16 residues. The CDR3 nucleotides are TGTGCCAGCAGGTCGGACAGGACTGGAAGCAATCAGCCCCAGCATTTT. This encodes CASRSDRTGSNQPQHF.

Only one count was recorded for this clone. V is TRBV18 and J is TRBJ2-2, with 8 bases fitting TRBD2. The CDR3 runs to 18 residues. Unmatched junction bases numbered 11, after V lost 0 bases and J lost 5 bases. Germline V gene sequence: CDR1 KGHSH, CDR2 LQKENI. In DNA, the CDR3 is TGTGCCAGCTCACCACCTACAGCGGGAGTTAGCCCAACCGGGGAGCTGTTTTTT. This gives the protein CASSPPTAGVSPTGELFF. The variable domain in full, completed from reference TRBV18 and TRBJ2-2, reads NAGVMQNPRHLVRRRGQEARLRCSPMKGHSHVYWYRQLPEEGLKFMVYLQKENIIDESGMPKERFSAEFPKEGPSILRIQQVVRGDSAAYFCASSPPTAGVSPTGELFFGEGSRLTVL.

The chain has TRBV4-2 and TRBJ2-7, with D maybe TRBD2 (5 bases). Germline loops: CDR1 LGHNA, CDR2 YNFKEQ. V lost 1 base, J lost 3 bases, and 13 bases lay in between. The CDR3 runs 15 residues. In DNA, the CDR3 is TGTGCCAGCAGCCAAGCTTGGGATAGCGACTACGAGCAGTACTTC. It yields the protein CASSQAWDSDYEQYF.

V is TRBV5-6 and J is TRBJ2-1; TRBD2 matches 10 bases. Germline-derived CDR1 and CDR2 are SGHDT and YYEEEE. The CDR3 is made up of 18 amino acids. V lost 0 bases, J lost 8 bases, and 14 bases stayed unmatched. This chain's CDR3 is CASSLDSGTSAPRDEQFF. CDR3 nucleotide sequence: TGTGCCAGCAGCTTGGATTCGGGGACTAGCGCACCGAGGGATGAGCAGTTCTTC.

This sequence joins TRBV9 and TRBJ2-5, with D uncertain. V lost 0 bases to trimming and J lost 6 bases, with 9 bases between them. The germline V gene has CDR1 SGDLS and CDR2 YYNGEE. The CDR3 spans 13 residues. The CDR3 region has the DNA TGTGCCAGCAGCGTAGGGTCGGTTAAGACCCAGTACTTC. Translation: CASSVGSVKTQYF.